This is a list of T cell receptor beta chains from one sample in a study of a mutant IDH1 vaccine in newly diagnosed glioma. The antigens these receptors bind are not known. Using immunoSEQ multiplex PCR, the repertoire was profiled, and TCRdb retains in-frame clones only, with some absent. The sample has more than 35,000 clones, roughly 76% seen once; the top ten hold 4.5% to 5.5%. The specimen was PBMCs, collected from a glioma patient whose treatment included an IDH1 peptide vaccine. The receptors were sampled from a man in his forties with glioma. CDR3s include the opening cysteine and the closing phenylalanine or tryptophan. D genes are given only for firm matches. The size field is filled for only some rows; it gives once, few, many or a size class.

d_gene,j_gene,v_gene,abundance,CDR3aa,CDR3nt
TRBD2,TRBJ2-7,TRBV10-3,.,CAYRSGGANEQYF,TGTGCATACAGAAGCGGGGGGGCTAACGAGCAGTACTTC
TRBD1,TRBJ2-7,TRBV23-1,.,CASSQFKPRDRDEQYF,TGCGCCAGCAGTCAATTTAAACCCCGGGACAGGGACGAGCAGTACTTC
TRBD1,TRBJ2-7,TRBV4-1,.,CASSQDGEGAGEQYF,TGCGCCAGCAGCCAAGATGGCGAGGGGGCGGGCGAGCAGTACTTC
.,TRBJ2-7,TRBV18,.,CASSPLTDRRYDEQYF,TGTGCCAGCTCACCACTAACAGACCGCCGCTACGACGAGCAGTACTTC
TRBD2,TRBJ2-1,TRBV18,.,CASSPGREGLHEQFF,TGTGCCAGCTCACCAGGACGGGAGGGGCTTCATGAGCAGTTCTTC
TRBD2,TRBJ2-5,TRBV9,.,CASSPGRQETQYF,TGTGCCAGCAGCCCCGGGAGGCAAGAGACCCAGTACTTC
.,TRBJ1-5,TRBV9,.,CASSVGSGNQPQHF,TGTGCCAGCAGCGTAGGGTCGGGGAATCAGCCCCAGCATTTT
.,TRBJ1-2,TRBV5-1,few,CASSLAGSDYGYTF,TGCGCCAGCAGCCTGGCTGGCAGCGACTATGGCTACACCTTC
.,TRBJ1-3,TRBV7-9,.,CASSLSGTSAGNTIYF,TGTGCCAGCAGCTTATCCGGGACATCAGCTGGAAACACCATATATTTT
.,TRBJ1-6,TRBV5-6,.,CASSARDTDNSPLHF,TGTGCCAGCAGCGCCCGGGACACCGATAATTCACCCCTCCACTTT
.,TRBJ1-1,TRBV30,few,CAWRAWGARPKAFF,TGTGCCTGGAGAGCGTGGGGGGCCAGGCCGAAAGCTTTCTTT
.,TRBJ1-2,TRBV20-1,once,CSATQGGGYTF,TGCAGTGCCACACAGGGAGGTGGCTACACCTTC
TRBD1,TRBJ1-6,TRBV19,.,CASSARTGDRSYNSPLHF,TGTGCCAGTAGTGCCCGGACAGGGGATAGGTCCTATAATTCACCCCTCCACTTT
.,TRBJ1-2,TRBV7-2,.,CASSSEGTLVSYGYTF,TGTGCCAGCAGCTCCGAGGGGACATTGGTTAGCTATGGCTACACCTTC
.,TRBJ1-6,TRBV19,.,CASSIQEANSPLHF,TGTGCCAGTAGTATTCAGGAGGCCAATTCACCCCTCCACTTT
.,TRBJ2-7,TRBV29-1,.,CSVRRGPNSYEQYF,TGCAGCGTTCGTAGGGGTCCAAACTCCTACGAGCAGTACTTC
.,TRBJ1-5,TRBV29-1,.,CSVESGVNQPQHF,TGCAGCGTTGAAAGCGGTGTCAATCAGCCCCAGCATTTT
TRBD1,TRBJ1-5,TRBV2,few,CASSPDRGVNQPQHF,TGTGCCAGCAGTCCTGACAGGGGGGTCAATCAGCCCCAGCATTTT
.,TRBJ2-7,TRBV10-2,few,CASSETNYEQYF,TGCGCCAGCAGTGAGACAAACTACGAGCAGTACTTC
TRBD1,TRBJ1-1,TRBV18,few,CASSPGRQGFTEAFF,TGTGCCAGCTCACCTGGCCGACAGGGATTCACTGAAGCTTTCTTT
.,TRBJ2-2,TRBV11-2,.,CASSFQGGFAGELFF,TGTGCCAGCAGCTTCCAGGGGGGGTTCGCCGGGGAGCTGTTTTTT
.,TRBJ1-2,TRBV7-9,.,CASSLAAGYGYTF,TGTGCCAGCAGCTTAGCAGCAGGGTATGGCTACACCTTC
.,TRBJ2-2,TRBV19,.,CASRHNTNTGELFF,TGTGCCAGTAGACACAACACGAACACCGGGGAGCTGTTTTTT
TRBD1,TRBJ1-5,TRBV18,once,CASSRQGGQPQHF,TGTGCCAGCTCAAGACAGGGGGGTCAGCCCCAGCATTTT
.,TRBJ1-4,TRBV29-1,.,CSVNWGEKLFF,TGCAGCGTTAATTGGGGTGAAAAACTGTTTTTT
.,TRBJ1-1,TRBV5-1,.,CASSLARGLNTEAFF,TGCGCCAGCAGCTTGGCTAGGGGTCTGAACACTGAAGCTTTCTTT
TRBD1,TRBJ1-4,TRBV6-5,.,CASSYTPGQGRVLFF,TGTGCCAGCAGTTACACCCCGGGACAGGGACGGGTACTGTTTTTT
.,TRBJ2-7,TRBV19,.,CASSRNRRGYEQYF,TGTGCCAGTAGTAGGAACAGGCGAGGCTACGAGCAGTACTTC
.,TRBJ1-4,TRBV5-4,medium-sized,CASSSNRARGRLDEKLFF,TGTGCCAGCAGCTCCAATAGGGCGAGGGGAAGGTTGGATGAAAAACTGTTTTTT
TRBD1,TRBJ1-4,TRBV30,few,CAWRSGGQGFEKLFF,TGTGCCTGGAGAAGTGGGGGACAGGGATTTGAAAAACTGTTTTTT
TRBD1,TRBJ2-3,TRBV29-1,.,CSVEGDRVDFWADTQYF,TGCAGCGTTGAAGGGGACAGGGTTGATTTTTGGGCAGATACGCAGTATTTT
TRBD1,TRBJ2-5,TRBV7-2,.,CASSPRTGYGGETQYF,TGTGCCAGCAGCCCCAGGACAGGGTATGGGGGAGAGACCCAGTACTTC
.,TRBJ1-1,TRBV7-9,.,CASSSDRGYGTEAFF,TGTGCCAGCAGCTCAGATCGGGGGTATGGCACTGAAGCTTTCTTT
TRBD1,TRBJ1-5,TRBV19,.,CASSILDRAGNQPQHF,TGTGCCAGTAGTATCTTAGACAGGGCAGGCAATCAGCCCCAGCATTTT